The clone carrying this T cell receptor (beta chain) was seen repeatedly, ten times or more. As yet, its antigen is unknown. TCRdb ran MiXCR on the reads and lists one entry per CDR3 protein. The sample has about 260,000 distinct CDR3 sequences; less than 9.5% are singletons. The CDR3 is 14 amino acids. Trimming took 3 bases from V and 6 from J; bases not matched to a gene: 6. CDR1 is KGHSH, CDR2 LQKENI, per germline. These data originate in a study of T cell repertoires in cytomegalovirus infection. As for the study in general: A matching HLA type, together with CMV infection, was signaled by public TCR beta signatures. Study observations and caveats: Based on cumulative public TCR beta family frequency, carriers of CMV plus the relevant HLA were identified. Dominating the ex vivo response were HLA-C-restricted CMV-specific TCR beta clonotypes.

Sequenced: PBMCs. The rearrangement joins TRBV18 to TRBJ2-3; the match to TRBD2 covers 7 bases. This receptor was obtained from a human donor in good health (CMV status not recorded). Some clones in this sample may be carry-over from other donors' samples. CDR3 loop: CASSPGLSGDTQYF. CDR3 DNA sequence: TGTGCCAGCTCACCGGGACTATCCGGGGATACGCAGTATTTT.